Below are 29 T cell receptor beta chains sequenced from a single sample in a study of identical twins. One entry per CDR3 protein results from TCRdb running MiXCR on the 5' RACE reads. The table includes about 700,000 distinct CDR3 sequences, over 5% detected once. The sequencing input was naive T cells sorted from blood. These receptors came from a man aged 18 to 29 in good health.

The rearrangement uses TRBV14 and TRBJ2-7; D is perhaps TRBD1 (5 bases). The length of the CDR3 is 12 residues. V lost 0 bases and J lost 13, with 13 bases in between. Germline lookup yields CDR1 SGHDN and CDR2 FVKESK. This CDR3 reads CASSQDFGREYF. CDR3 bases: TGTGCCAGCAGCCAAGATTTTGGCAGGGAATACTTC. Full variable domain (outside the CDR3, taken from reference TRBV14 and TRBJ2-7): EAGVTQFPSHSVIEKGQTVTLRCDPISGHDNLYWYRRVMGKEIKFLLHFVKESKQDESGMPNNRFLAERTGGTYSTLKVQPAELEDSGVYFCASSQDFGREYFGPGTRLTVT.

This clonotype has a handful of counts. The chain has TRBV7-2 and TRBJ2-1; TRBD2 aligns across 12 bases. The V and J ends lost 5 bases and 9 bases, in that order; junction bases with no gene match: 11. There are 16 residues in the CDR3. Germline V CDR1 and CDR2: SGHTA, FQGNSA. CDR3 protein: CASSPRLAGVVGEQFF. The CDR3 DNA is TGTGCCAGCAGCCCTAGACTAGCGGGAGTGGTGGGTGAGCAGTTCTTC.

This clonotype has a count of ten or more. The chain recombines TRBV4-1 with TRBJ2-7; TRBD1 aligns across 9 bases. The germline CDR1 and CDR2 sequences are MGHRA and YSYEKL. V lost 5 bases to trimming and J lost 2 bases; unmatched junction nucleotides: 4. This CDR3 is built from 14 residues. The CDR3 region has the DNA TGCGCCAGCAGCGTTGGACAGGGGACCTACGAGCAGTACGTC. Translating gives CASSVGQGTYEQYV.

J is TRBJ2-2 and V is TRBV7-9; perhaps TRBD2 as D (6 bases). Trimming took 4 bases from V and 1 from J, leaving 13 bases between them. The CDR3 length is 16 residues. Looked up from germline, CDR1 is SEHNR and CDR2 is FQNEAQ (reference sequence). The CDR3 region has the DNA TGTGCCAGCAGCTCGACTAGGGGCGGGAACACCGGGGAGCTGTTTTTT. The encoded protein is CASSSTRGGNTGELFF.

The chain links TRBV12-3 or TRBV12-4 to TRBJ1-5; no clear D gene. V lost 5 bases to trimming and J lost 11 bases, with 10 bases between them. The CDR3 consists of 11 residues. As DNA, the CDR3 is TGTGCCAGCAGTGACCGATCGGCCCAGCATTTT. Translation: CASSDRSAQHF.

There are a few counts of this clonotype. The genes are TRBV20-1 and TRBJ2-1; 8 bases are a match to TRBD2. The CDR3 has 19 residues. CDR1 and CDR2 (germline): DFQATT, SNEGSKA (reference sequence). V gave up 3 bases and J gave up 6 bases; unmatched junction bases: 22. DNA for the CDR3: TGCAGTGCTAGGGGGGTCGGGGGCCCGCTAGCGGGTTTATCCAATGAGCAGTTCTTC. The encoded protein is CSARGVGGPLAGLSNEQFF.

J is TRBJ2-7 and V is TRBV2, with D possibly matching TRBD2 (6 bases). CDR1 is SNHLY, CDR2 FYNNEI, per germline. Trimming cost V 8 bases and J 6 bases, with 20 bases left between them. The CDR3 has 14 amino acids. CDR3 bases: TGTGCCAGCGCCCTGTATGGAGGGCAGGGCGAGCAGTACGTC. Translation gives CASALYGGQGEQYV.

CDR3 sequence (DNA): TGTGCCAGCAGTTACAGAGGGCTTGATTCACCCCTCCACTTT. Its protein product is CASSYRGLDSPLHF. The genes are TRBV6-5 and TRBJ1-6; no definite D call. The V end lost 2 bases, the J end lost 8 bases, and 10 bases lay between the germline ends. Germline CDR1 reads MNHEY; CDR2 reads SVGAGI. The CDR3 extends over 14 amino acids.

This clonotype was observed a few times. The chain joins TRBV24-1 to TRBJ2-5; 9 positions agree with TRBD1. This CDR3 region has 15 residues. In germline, CDR1 is KGHDR, CDR2 SFDVKD. Trimming took 4 bases from V and 4 from J; bases not matched to a gene: 6. CDR3 sequence (DNA): TGTGCCACCAGTGACCTCGGACAGGGGCTAGAGACCCAGTACTTC. This sequence encodes CATSDLGQGLETQYF.

This clonotype was counted ten times or more. The genes are TRBV27 and TRBJ2-7; TRBD2 might be the D (6 bases). The CDR3 totals 13 residues. Trimming pared 8 bases from V and 5 bases from J, leaving 16 bases between. Germline values: CDR1 MNHEY, CDR2 SMNVEV (reference sequence). The CDR3 DNA is TGTGCCAGCCTCAGCGGAGGGACCCACGAGCAGTACTTC. Amino acids: CASLSGGTHEQYF.

The chain carries TRBV24-1 and TRBJ2-3, with TRBD1 matching over 8 bases. The J segment lost 0 bases and the V segment lost 3 bases, leaving 4 bases of the junction unmatched. The CDR3 sequence is 16 residues long. CDR1 and CDR2 from the germline V gene are KGHDR and SFDVKD. This chain's CDR3 is CATSDRTGRSTDTQYF. CDR3 sequence (DNA): TGTGCCACCAGTGATCGGACAGGGAGAAGCACAGATACGCAGTATTTT.

This clonotype was recorded only once. The rearrangement links TRBV2 to TRBJ2-5; D is undetermined. The V gene lost 3 bases and the J gene lost 1 base, with 12 bases spanning the gap. CDR3 length: 15 amino acids. CDR1 is SNHLY, CDR2 FYNNEI, per germline. CDR3 nucleotides: TGTGCCAGCAGTGATTTTGCAGTTTCCCAAGAGACCCAGTACTTC. Protein: CASSDFAVSQETQYF.

This clonotype has a handful of counts. The gene calls are TRBV6-5 and TRBJ2-1; TRBD1 might be the D (6 bases). This CDR3 spans 15 amino acids. The germline V gene has CDR1 MNHEY and CDR2 SVGAGI. Trimming removed 6 bases from V and 1 base from J, with 13 bases in between. The CDR3 protein is CASRYRVGSYNEQFF. The CDR3, as DNA: TGTGCCAGCAGATACAGGGTTGGATCCTACAATGAGCAGTTCTTC.

The J gene is TRBJ2-1, the V gene TRBV7-3; 9 nucleotides align to TRBD2. The germline gives CDR1 SGHTA, CDR2 FQGTGA. Trimming took 5 bases from V and 0 from J; bases not matched to a gene: 23. The CDR3 runs to 22 residues. CDR3 sequence: CASSPPTRTIAGDLFSYNEQFF. The CDR3 DNA reads TGTGCCAGCAGCCCTCCCACACGAACTATAGCGGGGGATCTCTTCTCCTACAATGAGCAGTTCTTC. The full variable domain, in which reference TRBV7-3 and TRBJ2-1 provide the parts outside the CDR3, is GAGVSQTPSNKVTEKGKYVELRCDPISGHTALYWYRQSLGQGPEFLIYFQGTGAADDSGLPNDRFFAVRPEGSVSTLKIQRTERGDSAVYLCASSPPTRTIAGDLFSYNEQFFGPGTRLTVL.

This clonotype was seen ten or more times. The CDR3 DNA is TGTGCCAGCAGCCAACGTAGTGACAATAAGGAGACCCAGTACTTC. Protein product: CASSQRSDNKETQYF. J is TRBJ2-5 and V is TRBV4-2, with D unclear. This CDR3 has 15 residues. Germline assignment: CDR1 LGHNA and CDR2 YNFKEQ. Between the trimmed V and J ends, which lost 2 bases and 5 bases, there was a span of 15 bases.

This chain connects TRBV20-1 to TRBJ1-5, with no clear D. There are 11 residues in the CDR3. Germline V gives CDR1 DFQATT, CDR2 SNEGSKA (reference sequence). Trimming took 5 bases from V and 7 from J, leaving 9 bases between them. This CDR3 reads CSAGERQPQHF. In nucleotides, the CDR3 is TGCAGTGCTGGGGAGAGGCAGCCCCAGCATTTT.

The sample holds a few counts of this clonotype. This chain joins TRBV12-5 and TRBJ1-1; TRBD1 might be the D (6 bases). CDR3 length: 13 residues. Germline CDR1 reads LGHNT; CDR2 reads FRNRAP. The germline V and J ends were trimmed by 1 base and 3 bases, with 6 bases remaining between them. CDR3 in DNA: TGTGCTAGTGGTTTGGACAGGGACACTGAAGCTTTCTTT. Protein: CASGLDRDTEAFF.

This clonotype was detected many times. This chain links TRBV24-1 with TRBJ2-1; D is ambiguous. This CDR3 has 13 amino acids. V shed 5 bases and J shed 4 bases, with 8 bases lying between them. Per germline, CDR1 KGHDR and CDR2 SFDVKD. CDR3 region: CATSAGWYNEQFF. The CDR3 coding sequence is TGTGCCACCAGTGCGGGTTGGTACAATGAGCAGTTCTTC.

This clonotype was counted a few times. The rearrangement uses TRBV5-1 and TRBJ2-1; weak D call: TRBD1 (5 bases). The CDR3 runs 11 residues. CDR1 is SGHRS and CDR2 is YFSETQ in the germline V gene. V lost 1 base to trimming and J lost 13 bases, with 9 bases between them. In nucleotides, the CDR3 is TGCGCCAGCAGCTTGAACAGGCACCAGTTCTTC. It is translated as CASSLNRHQFF.

J is TRBJ2-4 and V is TRBV11-1, with 9 nucleotides matching TRBD1. The CDR3 totals 18 residues. CDR1 and CDR2 (germline): SGHAT, FQDESV (reference sequence). Unmatched junction bases numbered 9, after V lost 3 bases and J lost 0 bases. CDR3 region: CASSLGQGVSLAKNIQYF. In DNA, the CDR3 is TGTGCCAGCAGCTTGGGACAGGGAGTTAGTTTAGCCAAAAACATTCAGTACTTC.

This clonotype was recorded a few times. The chain employs TRBV20-1 and TRBJ2-7; 7 bases line up with TRBD1. J gave up 0 bases and V 5 bases, and 13 bases lay outside the gene matches. Germline CDR1 reads DFQATT; CDR2 reads SNEGSKA (reference sequence). The CDR3 has 16 residues. CDR3 sequence reads: CSAQDRSGRSSYEQYV. As DNA, the CDR3 is TGCAGTGCTCAGGACAGGTCTGGTAGGAGCTCCTACGAGCAGTACGTC.

Many counts were recorded for this clonotype. The chain couples TRBV6-5 to TRBJ2-7, with TRBD2 as a possible D gene (5 bases). Germline V gene sequence: CDR1 MNHEY, CDR2 SVGAGI. There are 16 residues in the CDR3. V lost 0 bases and J 6 bases, leaving 18 bases between the germline ends. CDR3 bases: TGTGCCAGCAGTTACTCCAGACGGACTCTAGCTCTCGAGCAGTACTTC. Its translation is CASSYSRRTLALEQYF.

Only a few counts were recorded for this clonotype. The rearrangement links TRBV6-1 to TRBJ2-1; perhaps TRBD2 as D (6 bases). The V end was cut by 6 bases, the J end by 9 bases, with 12 bases between. The CDR3 consists of 12 residues. In germline, CDR1 is MNHNS, CDR2 SASEGT. This chain's CDR3 is CASSRLVFEQFF. As DNA, the CDR3 is TGTGCCAGCAGCAGACTAGTTTTTGAGCAGTTCTTC.

This clonotype was observed a handful of times. The chain carries TRBV27 and TRBJ2-1; possibly TRBD1 or TRBD2 for D (6 bases each). The germline V and J ends were trimmed by 2 bases and 15 bases, with 17 bases remaining between them. There are 13 residues in the CDR3. CDR1 and CDR2 (germline): MNHEY, SMNVEV (reference sequence). The CDR3 DNA sequence: TGTGCCAGCAGTTTAGGGGGCGGGACCGTTCGGTTCTTC. The encoded protein is CASSLGGGTVRFF.

The chain is built from TRBV15 and TRBJ2-7; perhaps TRBD2 as D (5 bases). V lost 5 bases, J lost 3 bases, and 17 bases lay in between. There are 15 residues in the CDR3. Per germline, CDR1 LNHNV and CDR2 YYDKDF (reference sequence). CDR3 bases: TGTGCCACCAGCCTTAGACCGGACTCTTTCTACGAGCAGTACTTC. The encoded protein is CATSLRPDSFYEQYF.

In this sample, this clonotype turned up many times. This chain joins TRBV5-6 and TRBJ1-4; D possibly corresponds to TRBD1 (6 bases). The CDR3 consists of 16 residues. V lost 4 bases to trimming and J lost 6 bases, with 19 bases between them. Germline assignment: CDR1 SGHDT and CDR2 YYEEEE. CDR3 sequence: CASSPFYGTPDEKLFF. Here the CDR3 DNA reads TGTGCCAGCAGCCCTTTTTACGGGACACCGGATGAAAAACTGTTTTTT.

This clonotype was observed many times. V gene TRBV29-1 combines with J gene TRBJ1-5; no definite D call. This CDR3 spans 13 amino acids. V was shortened by 2 bases and J by 6 bases, with 11 bases between the two germline ends. Germline-derived CDR1 and CDR2 are SQVTM and ANQGSEA. The CDR3 bases are TGCAGCGTTGAAACTCATCCCGGTCAGCCCCAGCATTTT. Residues: CSVETHPGQPQHF.

The CDR3 coding sequence is TGTGCCTGTACAGGACTAGCGGGACCCTTCTATGAGCAGTTCTTC. Translated, it gives CACTGLAGPFYEQFF. The chain couples TRBV30 to TRBJ2-1; TRBD2 agrees at 12 bases. V was pared by 6 bases and J by 8 bases, with 11 bases of the junction left unmatched. This CDR3 region has 15 residues. From germline, CDR1 is GTSNPN and CDR2 SVGIG (reference sequence).

This clonotype was picked up a small number of times. The CDR3, as DNA: TGTGCCAGCAGCCAAGACTGGACAGATACGCAGTATTTT. This sequence encodes CASSQDWTDTQYF. The V gene is TRBV14, the J gene TRBJ2-3; D is undetermined. The ends were cut back, 0 bases at V and 3 bases at J, with 4 bases in the middle. The CDR3 contains 13 residues. Looked up from germline, CDR1 is SGHDN and CDR2 is FVKESK.